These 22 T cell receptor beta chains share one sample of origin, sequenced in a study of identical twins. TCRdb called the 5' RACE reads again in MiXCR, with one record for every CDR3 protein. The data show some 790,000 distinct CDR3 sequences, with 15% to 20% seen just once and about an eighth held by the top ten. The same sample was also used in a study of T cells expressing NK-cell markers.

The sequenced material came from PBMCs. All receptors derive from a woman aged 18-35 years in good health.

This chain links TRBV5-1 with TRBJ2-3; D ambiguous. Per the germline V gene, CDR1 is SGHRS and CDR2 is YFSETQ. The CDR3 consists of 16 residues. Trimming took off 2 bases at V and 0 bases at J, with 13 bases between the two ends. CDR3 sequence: CASSFGAVTSTDTQYF. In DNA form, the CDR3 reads TGCGCCAGCAGCTTCGGTGCAGTTACTAGCACAGATACGCAGTATTTT.

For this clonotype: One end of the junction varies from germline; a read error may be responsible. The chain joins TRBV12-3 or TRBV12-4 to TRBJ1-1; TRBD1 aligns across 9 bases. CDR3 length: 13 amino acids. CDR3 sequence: CGSSLDRGTEAFF. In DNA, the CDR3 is TGTGGCAGCAGTTTAGACAGGGGGACTGAAGCTTTCTTT.

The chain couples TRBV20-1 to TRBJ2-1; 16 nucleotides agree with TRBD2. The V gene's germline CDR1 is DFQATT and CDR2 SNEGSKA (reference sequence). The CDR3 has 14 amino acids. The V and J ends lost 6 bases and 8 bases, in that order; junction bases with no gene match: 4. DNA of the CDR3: TGCAGTGCACCCGGGACTAGCGGGGGGGATGAGCAGTTCTTC. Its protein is CSAPGTSGGDEQFF.

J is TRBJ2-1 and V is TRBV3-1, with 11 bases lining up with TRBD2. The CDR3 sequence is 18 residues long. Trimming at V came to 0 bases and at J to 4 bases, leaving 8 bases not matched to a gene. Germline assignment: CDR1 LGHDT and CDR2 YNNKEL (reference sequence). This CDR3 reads CASSQDPHVAGGYNEQFF. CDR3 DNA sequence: TGTGCCAGCAGCCAAGATCCGCACGTAGCGGGGGGGTACAATGAGCAGTTCTTC.

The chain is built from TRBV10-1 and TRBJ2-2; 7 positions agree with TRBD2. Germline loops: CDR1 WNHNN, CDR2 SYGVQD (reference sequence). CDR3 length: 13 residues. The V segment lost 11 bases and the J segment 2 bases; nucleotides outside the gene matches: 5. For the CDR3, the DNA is TGCGCCGCGGGGACTACCAACACCGGGGAGCTGTTTTTT. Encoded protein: CAAGTTNTGELFF.

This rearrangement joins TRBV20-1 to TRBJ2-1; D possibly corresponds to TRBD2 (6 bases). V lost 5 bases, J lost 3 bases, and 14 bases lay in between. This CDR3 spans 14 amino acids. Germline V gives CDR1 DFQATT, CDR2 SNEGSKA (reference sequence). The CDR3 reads CSAVPGVFYNEQFF. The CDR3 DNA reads TGCAGTGCTGTGCCGGGGGTATTCTACAATGAGCAGTTCTTC.

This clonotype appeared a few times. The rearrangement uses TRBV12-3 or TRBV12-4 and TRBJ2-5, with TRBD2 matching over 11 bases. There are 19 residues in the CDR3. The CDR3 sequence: CTISLYGLSGRASGETQYF. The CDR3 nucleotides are TGTACCATCAGTTTATACGGTCTTAGCGGGAGGGCCTCGGGGGAGACCCAGTACTTC.

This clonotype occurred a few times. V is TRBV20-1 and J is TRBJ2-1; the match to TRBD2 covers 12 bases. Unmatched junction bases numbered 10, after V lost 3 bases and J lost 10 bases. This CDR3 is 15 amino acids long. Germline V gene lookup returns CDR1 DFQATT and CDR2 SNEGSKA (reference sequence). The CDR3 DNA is TGCAGTGCTAGGGCTAGGACTAGCGGGAATAGGGAGCAGTTCTTC. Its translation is CSARARTSGNREQFF.

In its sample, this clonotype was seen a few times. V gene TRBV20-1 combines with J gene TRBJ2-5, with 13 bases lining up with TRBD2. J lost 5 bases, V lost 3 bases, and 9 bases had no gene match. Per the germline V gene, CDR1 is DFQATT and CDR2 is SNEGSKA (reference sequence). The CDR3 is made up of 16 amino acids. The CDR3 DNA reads TGCAGTGCTAGCGAGGGGACTAGCGGGGAGGGGGAGACCCAGTACTTC. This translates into CSASEGTSGEGETQYF.

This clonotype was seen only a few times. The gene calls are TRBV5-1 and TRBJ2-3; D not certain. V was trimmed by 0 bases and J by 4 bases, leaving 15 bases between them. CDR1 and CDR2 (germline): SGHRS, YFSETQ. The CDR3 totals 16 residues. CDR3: CASSLGGKGFADTQYF. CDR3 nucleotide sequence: TGCGCCAGCAGCTTGGGGGGTAAGGGTTTCGCAGATACGCAGTATTTT.

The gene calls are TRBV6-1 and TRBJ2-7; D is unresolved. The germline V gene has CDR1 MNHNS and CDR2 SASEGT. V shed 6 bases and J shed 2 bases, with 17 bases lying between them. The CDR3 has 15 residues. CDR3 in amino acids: CASSPTGIGTYEQYF. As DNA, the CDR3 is TGTGCCAGCAGCCCCACTGGAATCGGAACCTACGAGCAGTACTTC.

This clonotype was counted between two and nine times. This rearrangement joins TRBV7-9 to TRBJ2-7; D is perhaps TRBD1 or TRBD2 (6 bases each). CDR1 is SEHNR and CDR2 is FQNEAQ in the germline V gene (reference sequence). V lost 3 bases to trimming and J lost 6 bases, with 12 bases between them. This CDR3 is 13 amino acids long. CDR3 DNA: TGTGCCAGCAGCTTCACGGGGGCCACCGAGCAGTACTTC. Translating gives CASSFTGATEQYF.

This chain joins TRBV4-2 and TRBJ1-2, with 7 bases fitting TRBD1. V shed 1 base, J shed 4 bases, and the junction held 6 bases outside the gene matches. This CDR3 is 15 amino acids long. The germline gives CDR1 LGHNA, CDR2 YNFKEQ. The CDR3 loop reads CASSQVPGQPYGYTF. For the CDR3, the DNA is TGTGCCAGCAGCCAAGTTCCGGGACAGCCCTATGGCTACACCTTC.

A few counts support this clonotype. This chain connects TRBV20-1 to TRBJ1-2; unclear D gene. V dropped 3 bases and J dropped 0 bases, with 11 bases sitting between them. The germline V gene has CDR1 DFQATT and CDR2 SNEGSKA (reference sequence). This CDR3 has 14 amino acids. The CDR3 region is CSASRGSPNYGYTF. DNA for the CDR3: TGCAGTGCTAGTCGAGGGAGCCCTAACTATGGCTACACCTTC.

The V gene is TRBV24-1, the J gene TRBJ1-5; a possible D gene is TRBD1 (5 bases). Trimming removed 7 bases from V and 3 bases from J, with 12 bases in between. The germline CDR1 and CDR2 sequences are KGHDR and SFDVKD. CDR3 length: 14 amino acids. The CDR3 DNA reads TGTGCCACCAGCCCAGGGAGTTCCAATCAGCCCCAGCATTTT. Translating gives CATSPGSSNQPQHF.

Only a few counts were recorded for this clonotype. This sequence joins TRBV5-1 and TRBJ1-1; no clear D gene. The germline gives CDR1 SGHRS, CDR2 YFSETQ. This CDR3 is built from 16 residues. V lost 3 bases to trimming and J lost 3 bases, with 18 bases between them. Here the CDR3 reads CASSSQGPVTDTEAFF. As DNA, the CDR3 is TGCGCCAGCAGCTCCCAAGGGCCAGTCACCGACACTGAAGCTTTCTTT. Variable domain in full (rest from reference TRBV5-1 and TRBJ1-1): KAGVTQTPRYLIKTRGQQVTLSCSPISGHRSVSWYQQTPGQGLQFLFEYFSETQRNKGNFPGRFSGRQFSNSRSEMNVSTLELGDSALYLCASSSQGPVTDTEAFFGQGTRLTVV.

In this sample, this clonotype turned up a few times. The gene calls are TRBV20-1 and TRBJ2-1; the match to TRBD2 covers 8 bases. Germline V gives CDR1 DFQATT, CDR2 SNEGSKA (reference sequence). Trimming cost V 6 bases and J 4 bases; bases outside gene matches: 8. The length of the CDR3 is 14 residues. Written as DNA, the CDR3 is TGCAGTGCCGGGGGGGGGGCCTCTTACAATGAGCAGTTCTTC. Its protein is CSAGGGASYNEQFF.

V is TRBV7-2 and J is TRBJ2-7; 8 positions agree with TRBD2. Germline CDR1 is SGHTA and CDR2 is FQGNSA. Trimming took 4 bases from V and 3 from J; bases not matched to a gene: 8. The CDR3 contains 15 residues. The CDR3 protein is CASSSGGAEGYEQYF. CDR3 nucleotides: TGTGCCAGCAGCTCCGGGGGGGCCGAGGGCTACGAGCAGTACTTC. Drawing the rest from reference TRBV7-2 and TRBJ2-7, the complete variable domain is GAGVSQSPSNKVTEKGKDVELRCDPISGHTALYWYRQSLGQGLEFLIYFQGNSAPDKSGLPSDRFSAERTGGSVSTLTIQRTQQEDSAVYLCASSSGGAEGYEQYFGPGTRLTVT.

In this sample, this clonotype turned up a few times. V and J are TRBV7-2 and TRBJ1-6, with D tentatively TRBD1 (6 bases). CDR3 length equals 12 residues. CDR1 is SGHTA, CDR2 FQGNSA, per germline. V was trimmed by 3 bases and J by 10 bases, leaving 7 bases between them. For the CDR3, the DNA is TGTGCCAGCAGCTTTGACAGGTCACCCCTCCACTTT. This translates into CASSFDRSPLHF. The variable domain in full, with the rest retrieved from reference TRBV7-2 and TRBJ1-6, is GAGVSQSPSNKVTEKGKDVELRCDPISGHTALYWYRQSLGQGLEFLIYFQGNSAPDKSGLPSDRFSAERTGGSVSTLTIQRTQQEDSAVYLCASSFDRSPLHFGNGTRLTVT.

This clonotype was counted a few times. CDR3 DNA sequence: TGCAGTGCCGTTCGTACTAATGAGCAGTTCTTC. This encodes CSAVRTNEQFF. This chain uses TRBV20-1 with TRBJ2-1; D remains ambiguous. The CDR3 totals 11 residues. Trimming removed 6 bases from V and 7 bases from J, with 10 bases in between. Germline CDR1 reads DFQATT; CDR2 reads SNEGSKA (reference sequence).

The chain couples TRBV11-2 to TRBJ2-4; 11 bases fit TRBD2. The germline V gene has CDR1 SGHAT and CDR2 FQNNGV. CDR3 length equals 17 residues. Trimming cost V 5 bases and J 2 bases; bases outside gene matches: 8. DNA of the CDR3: TGTGCCAGCAGCCGAGGGGGACTAGCGGCATCCAAAAACATTCAGTACTTC. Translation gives CASSRGGLAASKNIQYF.

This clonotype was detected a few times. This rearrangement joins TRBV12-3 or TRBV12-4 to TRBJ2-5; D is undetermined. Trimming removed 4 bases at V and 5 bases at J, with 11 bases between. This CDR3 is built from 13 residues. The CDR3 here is CASSSLVLETQYF. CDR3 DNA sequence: TGTGCCAGCAGTTCTTTGGTTTTGGAGACCCAGTACTTC.